The entry that follows covers one T cell receptor beta chain sequence. Using immunoSEQ multiplex PCR, the repertoire was profiled, and TCRdb retains in-frame clones only, with some absent. The data hold about 300,000 clones, with roughly 87% observed a single time. This CDR3 contains 15 residues. The V end lost 6 bases, the J end lost 0 bases, and 14 bases lay between the germline ends. Germline-derived CDR1 and CDR2 are MNHEY and SVGEGT. This specimen comes from a study of blood T cell repertoires in COVID-19. On the study more broadly: T cells, B-cell-depleted T cells, or PBMCs provided the cDNA or gDNA that served as material.

This TCR derives from a man aged 18 to 35 with active or convalescent COVID-19. Sample: peripheral blood. This sequence joins TRBV6-2 or TRBV6-3 and TRBJ1-2; D is unresolved. The DNA for the CDR3 is TGTGCCAGCAGCCTAAGACGGGGAGCTAACTATGGCTACACCTTC. The encoded protein is CASSLRRGANYGYTF.